The 26 T cell receptor beta chains below were found in one sample sequenced in a study of glioma-infiltrating T cells. Using RNA template, CDR3s of TCR alpha and beta were amplified with iRepertoire arm-PCR. From the multiplex PCR reads, TCRdb called clonotypes with MiXCR, one entry per CDR3 protein. The sample consists of roughly 42,000 distinct CDR3 sequences, under 25% of them appearing once. The sequenced material came from glioma tissue, nonneoplastic brain tissue, or PBMCs (not recorded which). The receptors derive from a human donor with low-grade glioma or glioblastoma, undergoing nonglioma brain surgery, or in good health (not recorded which).

This chain joins TRBV5-5 and TRBJ1-2; D not resolved. CDR3 length equals 15 residues. Germline values: CDR1 SGHKS, CDR2 YYEKEE (reference sequence). The V and J ends lost 4 bases and 5 bases respectively, with 18 bases between them. CDR3 amino acids: CASSPDTAYIYGYTF. In nucleotides, the CDR3 is TGTGCCAGCAGCCCCGACACAGCCTACATTTATGGCTACACCTTC.

This clonotype was picked up many times. This chain joins TRBV20-1 and TRBJ2-1, with 8 bases lining up with TRBD2. Trimming cost V 0 bases and J 4 bases; bases outside gene matches: 5. This CDR3 is built from 15 residues. Germline V gene sequence: CDR1 DFQATT, CDR2 SNEGSKA (reference sequence). CDR3 amino acids: CSARDLAGLYNEQFF. The CDR3, as DNA: TGCAGTGCTAGAGATTTAGCGGGGCTTTACAATGAGCAGTTCTTC.

This clonotype was observed a few times. The J gene is TRBJ2-3, the V gene TRBV2; the D gene is possibly TRBD1 (6 bases). The CDR3 totals 14 residues. Germline CDR1 reads SNHLY; CDR2 reads FYNNEI. V dropped 6 bases and J dropped 1 base, with 11 bases sitting between them. The CDR3 DNA sequence: TGTGCCAGCAGCCCAGGGGCCCGCACAGATACGCAGTATTTT. It is translated as CASSPGARTDTQYF. The complete variable domain, with remaining parts taken from reference TRBV2 and TRBJ2-3, reads EPEVTQTPSHQVTQMGQEVILRCVPISNHLYFYWYRQILGQKVEFLVSFYNNEISEKSEIFDDQFSVERPDGSNFTLKIRSTKLEDSAMYFCASSPGARTDTQYFGPGTRLTVL.

Concerning this clonotype itself: This could be a read error, since a much larger clone is one nucleotide away. The V and J genes are TRBV13 and TRBJ2-5; D gene uncertain. The CDR3 consists of 11 residues. Germline V gene data show CDR1 as PRHDT and CDR2 as FYEKMQ (reference sequence). The CDR3 sequence is CATSHQETQYF. CDR3 sequence (DNA): TGTGCCACCAGCCACCAAGAGACCCAGTACTTC.

This clonotype was detected many times. The chain employs TRBV6-2 or TRBV6-3 and TRBJ2-1; 7 nucleotides line up with TRBD2. V lost 2 bases to trimming and J lost 2 bases; unmatched junction nucleotides: 6. The CDR3 is 16 residues long. In germline, CDR1 is MNHEY, CDR2 SVGEGT. CDR3 in DNA: TGTGCCAGCAGTTACCCCACTAGCGATCCCTACAATGAGCAGTTCTTC. This encodes CASSYPTSDPYNEQFF.

This clonotype is classed as medium-sized. The chain employs TRBV28 and TRBJ1-1; D is undetermined. V shed 5 bases and J shed 12 bases, with 16 bases lying between them. Germline lookup yields CDR1 MDHEN and CDR2 SYDVKM. The CDR3 totals 12 residues. CDR3 in DNA: TGTGCCAGCAGTCGCCGAGACGGGCGGTCTTTCTTT. Residues: CASSRRDGRSFF.

The table lists this clonotype with a few counts. A clone one base away is much larger, so this may be a read error. The V and J genes are TRBV20-1 and TRBJ2-1; no firm D call. CDR1 and CDR2 from the germline V gene are DFQATT and SNEGSKA (reference sequence). The CDR3 totals 13 residues. CDR3 bases: TGCAGTGCTAGACCTGGGGAAAGGAATGAGCAGCTCTTC. This codes for CSARPGERNEQLF.

This clonotype was recorded at least ten times. The V call is TRBV3-1, the J call TRBJ2-7; TRBD1 or TRBD2 may be the D gene (5 bases each). This CDR3 comprises 14 residues. Germline loops: CDR1 LGHDT, CDR2 YNNKEL (reference sequence). Trimming shortened V by 1 base and J by 2 bases, and 9 bases separated the two germline ends. The CDR3 region is CASSQGDVTYEQYF. As DNA, the CDR3 is TGTGCCAGCAGCCAAGGGGACGTGACCTACGAGCAGTACTTC.

A remark on this clonotype: A much larger clone is a single base away; this may be a read error. The chain has TRBV7-2 and TRBJ2-7, with D uncertain. Germline CDR1 is SGHTA and CDR2 is FQGNSA. The length of the CDR3 is 13 residues. Trimming took 4 bases from V and 3 from J, leaving 10 bases between them. Here the CDR3 DNA reads TGTGCCAGCAGCTCTTTCCACGGCTACGAGCAGTACTTC. Amino acid sequence: CASSSFHGYEQYF.

This clonotype was seen ten or more times. The chain links TRBV7-6 to TRBJ2-3; D may match TRBD1 or TRBD2 (5 bases each). The CDR3 is 15 amino acids. Trimming stripped 1 base from V and 2 bases from J, with 10 bases between. The germline gives CDR1 SGHVS, CDR2 FNYEAQ. For the CDR3, the DNA is TGTGCCAGCAGCTTAGACGATGGGACCACAGATACGCAGTATTTT. Translated, it gives CASSLDDGTTDTQYF. Together with reference TRBV7-6 and TRBJ2-3, the CDR3 gives the full variable domain: GAGVSQSPRYKVTKRGQDVALRCDPISGHVSLYWYRQALGQGPEFLTYFNYEAQQDKSGLPNDRFSAERPEGSISTLTIQRTEQRDSAMYRCASSLDDGTTDTQYFGPGTRLTVL.

This chain joins TRBV6-5 and TRBJ2-6, with a possible D match to TRBD1 (6 bases). V gave up 5 bases and J gave up 0 bases, with 23 bases separating them. The length of the CDR3 is 20 residues. Per the germline V gene, CDR1 is MNHEY and CDR2 is SVGAGI. The CDR3 protein is CASSLYPPGQRNSGANVLTF. CDR3 in DNA: TGTGCCAGCAGTCTTTACCCCCCGGGACAAAGAAACTCTGGGGCCAACGTCCTGACTTTC.

There are many counts of this clonotype. The chain couples TRBV7-8 to TRBJ2-1; 9 positions agree with TRBD1. CDR1 SGHVS and CDR2 FQNEAQ come from the germline V gene. V shed 5 bases, J shed 12 bases, and the junction held 11 bases outside the gene matches. This CDR3 is 14 amino acids long. The DNA for the CDR3 is TGTGCCAGCAGCCCTATCTTTCCGGGACAGGGGCAGTTCTTC. Protein product: CASSPIFPGQGQFF.

At least ten counts were recorded for this clonotype. The chain is built from TRBV28 and TRBJ1-2, with D uncertain. The CDR3 loop spans 15 amino acids. Trimming stripped 6 bases from V and 3 bases from J, with 17 bases between. Germline V CDR1 and CDR2: MDHEN, SYDVKM. The CDR3 nucleotides read TGTGCCAGCAGGCCCCTGGCGGGTGGGGACTATGGCTACACCTTC. It codes for CASRPLAGGDYGYTF.

There are a few counts of this clonotype. This chain connects TRBV5-1 to TRBJ2-1; 13 nucleotides align to TRBD2. This CDR3 contains 15 residues. The V segment lost 3 bases and the J segment 9 bases; nucleotides outside the gene matches: 6. CDR1 is SGHRS, CDR2 YFSETQ, per germline. The CDR3 bases are TGCGCCAGCAGCTGGACTAGCGGGGGCGGGAGTGAGCAGTTCTTC. It specifies CASSWTSGGGSEQFF.

This clonotype was counted many times. The CDR3 coding sequence is TGTGCCAGCAGTCCTTCGAACACTGAAGCTTTCTTT. It codes for CASSPSNTEAFF. The chain couples TRBV28 to TRBJ1-1; D call uncertain. The CDR3 consists of 12 residues. CDR1 MDHEN and CDR2 SYDVKM come from the germline V gene. The V end was cut by 5 bases, the J end by 1 base, with 5 bases between.

This clonotype was observed at least ten times. This rearrangement joins TRBV20-1 to TRBJ1-5; TRBD1 is a possible D gene (5 bases). CDR1 and CDR2 from the germline V gene are DFQATT and SNEGSKA (reference sequence). The CDR3 totals 16 residues. The ends were cut back, 0 bases at V and 6 bases at J, with 18 bases in the middle. CDR3 loop: CSARDLSREGSQPQHF. The CDR3 bases are TGCAGTGCTAGAGATCTATCCAGGGAAGGCAGTCAGCCCCAGCATTTT.

This clonotype was seen at least ten times. The chain carries TRBV6-1 and TRBJ2-2; tentative D call: TRBD1 (5 bases). Germline values: CDR1 MNHNS, CDR2 SASEGT. V dropped 5 bases and J dropped 2 bases, with 9 bases sitting between them. The length of the CDR3 is 14 residues. The CDR3 here is CASSLGVNTGELFF. CDR3 nucleotides: TGTGCCAGCAGTTTAGGGGTTAACACCGGGGAGCTGTTTTTT.

This clonotype was detected many times. The V and J genes are TRBV18 and TRBJ1-1; D gene ambiguous. The ends were cut back, 5 bases at V and 3 bases at J, with 10 bases in the middle. The CDR3 contains 13 residues. Looked up from germline, CDR1 is KGHSH and CDR2 is LQKENI. CDR3 residues: CASSAMRDTEAFF. The CDR3 region has the DNA TGTGCCAGCTCAGCCATGAGGGACACTGAAGCTTTCTTT.

J is TRBJ2-3 and V is TRBV11-2, with 8 bases matching TRBD2. This CDR3 is 14 amino acids long. The germline V gene has CDR1 SGHAT and CDR2 FQNNGV. Trimming cost V 5 bases and J 8 bases; bases outside gene matches: 9. The CDR3 is CASSPVGGAGTQYF. DNA for the CDR3: TGTGCCAGCAGCCCGGTCGGGGGGGCGGGTACGCAGTATTTT.

This clonotype was seen at least ten times. The rearrangement uses TRBV18 and TRBJ1-1, with 10 bases that match TRBD1. Per the germline V gene, CDR1 is KGHSH and CDR2 is LQKENI. Trimming cost V 2 bases and J 5 bases; bases outside gene matches: 11. The CDR3 totals 17 residues. CDR3 residues: CASSPEAPGTGATEAFF. Here the CDR3 DNA reads TGTGCCAGCTCACCAGAGGCTCCCGGGACAGGGGCTACTGAAGCTTTCTTT.

This clonotype was recorded many times. The chain employs TRBV20-1 and TRBJ2-1, with a tentative D call TRBD2 (5 bases). Germline V gene sequence: CDR1 DFQATT, CDR2 SNEGSKA (reference sequence). Trimming took 6 bases from V and 4 from J, leaving 16 bases between them. The CDR3 consists of 14 residues. This CDR3 reads CSAGDGKGYNEQFF. For the CDR3, the DNA is TGCAGTGCCGGAGACGGGAAAGGGTACAATGAGCAGTTCTTC.

This clonotype has at least ten counts. This rearrangement joins TRBV20-1 to TRBJ1-5; D remains unclear. Trimming stripped 3 bases from V and 3 bases from J, with 6 bases between. The CDR3 sequence is 12 residues long. Germline V gene data show CDR1 as DFQATT and CDR2 as SNEGSKA (reference sequence). The CDR3 loop is CSASPPNQPQHF. CDR3 bases: TGCAGTGCTAGCCCCCCCAATCAGCCCCAGCATTTT.

This clonotype was found once. A much larger clonotype is one base distant, so this may be a read error. The chain uses TRBV12-3 or TRBV12-4 and TRBJ1-6; D might be TRBD1 (6 bases). The CDR3 extends over 14 amino acids. The CDR3 DNA follows: TGTGCCAGCAGCGTCGCAGGGGTAGATTCACCCCCCCACTTT. It encodes CASSVAGVDSPPHF.

This clonotype was seen repeatedly, ten times or more. V is TRBV7-9 and J is TRBJ1-4; D is unclear. CDR3 length: 14 amino acids. With 2 bases removed from V and 7 bases from J, the gap between germline ends came to 11 bases. Germline CDR1 is SEHNR and CDR2 is FQNEAQ (reference sequence). The CDR3 reads CASSLSQSGEKLFF. The CDR3 nucleotides are TGTGCCAGCAGCTTAAGCCAGAGTGGTGAAAAACTGTTTTTT.

The table lists this clonotype with many counts. The chain joins TRBV4-1 to TRBJ2-7; D perhaps matches TRBD2 (6 bases). Germline CDR1 reads MGHRA; CDR2 reads YSYEKL. The CDR3 is 13 residues long. Trimming stripped 5 bases from V and 5 bases from J, with 13 bases between. This chain's CDR3 is CASSWGGKDEQYF. Written as DNA, the CDR3 is TGCGCCAGCAGCTGGGGCGGGAAGGACGAGCAGTACTTC.

About this clonotype itself: Germline and junction disagree at one end, which may indicate a read error. The gene calls are TRBV19 and TRBJ2-2; 8 bases map to TRBD1. The germline V gene has CDR1 LNHDA and CDR2 SQIVND (reference sequence). CDR3 size: 14 residues. CDR3 sequence: CASSKQGEPGELFF. CDR3 DNA sequence: TGTGCCAGTAGTAAACAGGGGGAGCCCGGGGAGCTGTTCTTT.